This record looks at one T cell receptor beta chain sequence and its context. The sample is drawn from a study of T cells after yellow fever vaccination. This CDR3 region has 16 residues. Germline-derived CDR1 and CDR2 are SGHDT and YYEEEE. V lost 4 bases and J lost 13; bases outside the gene matches: 14. TCRdb re-analysed the 5' RACE reads in MiXCR, keeping a single row per CDR3 protein. This sample has about 340,000 distinct CDR3 sequences, with approximately 12% found just once. The origin of this receptor is a man younger than 35 who received the YFV17D yellow fever vaccine. The V and J genes are TRBV5-6 and TRBJ2-1; 13 nucleotides align to TRBD2. Material: CD4+ T cells sorted from PBMCs, obtained 15 days after the yellow fever booster vaccination. The CDR3 region is CASSLRLAGGRYPQFF. The CDR3 DNA reads TGTGCCAGCAGCCTCCGACTAGCGGGGGGTCGTTACCCACAGTTCTTC.